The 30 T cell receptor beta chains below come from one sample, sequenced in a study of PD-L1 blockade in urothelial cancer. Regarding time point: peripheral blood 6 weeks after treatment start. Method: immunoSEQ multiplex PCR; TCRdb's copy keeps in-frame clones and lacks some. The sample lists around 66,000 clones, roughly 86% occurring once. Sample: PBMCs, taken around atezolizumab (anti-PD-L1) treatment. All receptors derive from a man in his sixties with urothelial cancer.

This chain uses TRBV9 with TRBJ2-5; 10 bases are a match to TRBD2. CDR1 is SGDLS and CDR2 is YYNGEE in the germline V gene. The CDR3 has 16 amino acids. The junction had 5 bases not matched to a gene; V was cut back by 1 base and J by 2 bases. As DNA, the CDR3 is TGTGCCAGCAGCGTAAGAGGTAGCGGGGGGCAAGAGACCCAGTACTTC. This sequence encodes CASSVRGSGGQETQYF.

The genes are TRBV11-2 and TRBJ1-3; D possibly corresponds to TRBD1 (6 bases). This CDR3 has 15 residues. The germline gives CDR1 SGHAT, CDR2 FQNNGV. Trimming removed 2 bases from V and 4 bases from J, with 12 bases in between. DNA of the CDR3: TGTGCCAGCAGCTTAACAGGGTCGACAGGAAACACCATATATTTT. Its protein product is CASSLTGSTGNTIYF.

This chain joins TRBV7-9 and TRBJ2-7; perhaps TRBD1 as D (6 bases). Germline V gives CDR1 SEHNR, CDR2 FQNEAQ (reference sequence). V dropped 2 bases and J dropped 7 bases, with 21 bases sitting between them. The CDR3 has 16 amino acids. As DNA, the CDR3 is TGTGCCAGCAGCTTAAGCCGGACAGCCCCATCTGAGGAGCAGTACTTC. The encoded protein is CASSLSRTAPSEEQYF. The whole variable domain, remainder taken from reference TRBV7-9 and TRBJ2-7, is DTGVSQNPRHKITKRGQNVTFRCDPISEHNRLYWYRQTLGQGPEFLTYFQNEAQLEKSRLLSDRFSAERPKGSFSTLEIQRTEQGDSAMYLCASSLSRTAPSEEQYFGPGTRLTVT.

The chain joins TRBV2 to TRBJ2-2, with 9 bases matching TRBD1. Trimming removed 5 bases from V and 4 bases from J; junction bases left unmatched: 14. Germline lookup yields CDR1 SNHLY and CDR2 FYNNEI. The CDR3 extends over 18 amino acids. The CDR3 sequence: CASSYRLQGATGTGELFF. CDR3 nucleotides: TGTGCCAGCAGTTACCGCTTACAGGGGGCGACTGGCACCGGGGAGCTGTTTTTT.

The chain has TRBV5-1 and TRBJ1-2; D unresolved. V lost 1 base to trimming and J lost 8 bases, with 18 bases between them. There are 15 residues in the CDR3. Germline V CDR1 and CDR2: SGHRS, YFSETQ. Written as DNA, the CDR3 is TGCGCCAGCAGCTTGACTGGAGCGGAGGTGGTCGGCTACACCTTC. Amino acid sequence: CASSLTGAEVVGYTF.

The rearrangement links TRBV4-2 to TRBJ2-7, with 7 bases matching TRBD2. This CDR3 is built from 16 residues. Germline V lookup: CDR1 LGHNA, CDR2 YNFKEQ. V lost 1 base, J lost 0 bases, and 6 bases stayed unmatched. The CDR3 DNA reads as TGTGCCAGCAGCCAAGTAAGCGGGACGAGCTCCTACGAGCAGTACTTC. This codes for CASSQVSGTSSYEQYF.

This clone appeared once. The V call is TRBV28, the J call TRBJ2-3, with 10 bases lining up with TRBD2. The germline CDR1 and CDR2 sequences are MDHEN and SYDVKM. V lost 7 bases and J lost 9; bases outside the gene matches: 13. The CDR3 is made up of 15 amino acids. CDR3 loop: CASTGTLAGVRTQYF. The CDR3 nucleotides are TGTGCCAGCACAGGGACCCTAGCGGGGGTGAGGACGCAGTATTTT.

CDR3 loop: CASSYSPWSGLNGYTF. As DNA, the CDR3 is TGTGCCAGCAGTTACTCCCCATGGTCAGGGCTGAATGGCTACACCTTC. This sequence joins TRBV6-5 and TRBJ1-2; TRBD1 is a possible D gene (5 bases). Germline V gives CDR1 MNHEY, CDR2 SVGAGI. The CDR3 extends over 16 amino acids. The germline V and J ends were trimmed by 0 bases and 6 bases, with 17 bases remaining between them.

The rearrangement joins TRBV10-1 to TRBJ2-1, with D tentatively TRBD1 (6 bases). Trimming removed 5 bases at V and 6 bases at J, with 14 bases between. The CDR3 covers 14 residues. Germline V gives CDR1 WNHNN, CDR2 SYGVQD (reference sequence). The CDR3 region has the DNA TGCGCCAGCAGTTTAACCCGGGACACCAATGAGCAGTTCTTC. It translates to CASSLTRDTNEQFF.

In nucleotides, the CDR3 is TGTGCCAGCAGAAGCTACAGAGCCCCCTCCTACGAGCAGTACTTC. Amino acid sequence: CASRSYRAPSYEQYF. This chain links TRBV6-5 with TRBJ2-7; D is undetermined. The CDR3 totals 15 residues. The germline gives CDR1 MNHEY, CDR2 SVGAGI. V was clipped by 6 bases and J by 0 bases, with 15 bases between them.

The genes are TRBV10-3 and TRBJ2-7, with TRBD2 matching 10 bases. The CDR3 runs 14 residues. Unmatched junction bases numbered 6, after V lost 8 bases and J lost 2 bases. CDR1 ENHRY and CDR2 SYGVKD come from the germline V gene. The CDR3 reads CAIVASGSTYEQYF. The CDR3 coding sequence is TGTGCCATCGTAGCTAGCGGGAGTACCTACGAGCAGTACTTC.

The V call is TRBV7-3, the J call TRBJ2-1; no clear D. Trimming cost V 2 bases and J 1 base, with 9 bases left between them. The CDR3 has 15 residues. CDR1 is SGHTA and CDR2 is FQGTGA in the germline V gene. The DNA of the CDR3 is TGTGCCAGCAGCTTAGAAATGGCATCCTACAATGAGCAGTTCTTC. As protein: CASSLEMASYNEQFF.

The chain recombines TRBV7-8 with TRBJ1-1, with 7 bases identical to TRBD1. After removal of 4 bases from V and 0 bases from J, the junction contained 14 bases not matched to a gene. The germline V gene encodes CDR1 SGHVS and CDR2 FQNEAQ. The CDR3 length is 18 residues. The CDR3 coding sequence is TGTGCCAGCAGCTCCCTAAGGGGGCCCGCGGGTATGAACACTGAAGCTTTCTTT. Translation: CASSSLRGPAGMNTEAFF. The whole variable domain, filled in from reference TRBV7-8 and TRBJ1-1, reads GAGVSQSPRYKVAKRGQDVALRCDPISGHVSLFWYQQALGQGPEFLTYFQNEAQLDKSGLPSDRFFAERPEGSVSTLKIQRTQQEDSAVYLCASSSLRGPAGMNTEAFFGQGTRLTVV.

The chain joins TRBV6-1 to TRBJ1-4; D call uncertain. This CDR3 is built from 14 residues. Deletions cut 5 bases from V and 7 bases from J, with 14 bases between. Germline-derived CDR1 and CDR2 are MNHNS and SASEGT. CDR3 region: CASSSGGSPEKLFF. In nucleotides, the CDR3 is TGTGCCAGCAGTTCCGGTGGGAGTCCTGAAAAACTGTTTTTT.

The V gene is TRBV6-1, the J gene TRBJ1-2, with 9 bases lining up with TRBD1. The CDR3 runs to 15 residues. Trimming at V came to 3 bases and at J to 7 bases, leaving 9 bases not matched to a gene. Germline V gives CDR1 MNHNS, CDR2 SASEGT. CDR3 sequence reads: CASSDVPGQGAGYTF. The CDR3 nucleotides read TGTGCCAGCAGTGACGTCCCGGGACAGGGAGCTGGCTACACCTTC.

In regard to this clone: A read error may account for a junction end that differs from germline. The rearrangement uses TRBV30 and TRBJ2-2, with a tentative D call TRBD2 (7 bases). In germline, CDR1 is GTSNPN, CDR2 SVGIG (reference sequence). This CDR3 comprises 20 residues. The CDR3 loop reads CAWRSTRRPTRGGEHRGAVF. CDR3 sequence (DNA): TGTGCCTGGAGATCCACCCGGAGGCCAACAAGGGGGGGAGAACACCGGGGAGCTGTTTTT.

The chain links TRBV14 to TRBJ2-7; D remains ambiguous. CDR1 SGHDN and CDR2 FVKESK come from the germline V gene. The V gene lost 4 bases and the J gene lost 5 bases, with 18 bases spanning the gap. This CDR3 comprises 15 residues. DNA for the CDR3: TGTGCCAGCAGCCCCCGTTTAGAACTTAAAAACGAGCAGTACTTC. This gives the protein CASSPRLELKNEQYF.

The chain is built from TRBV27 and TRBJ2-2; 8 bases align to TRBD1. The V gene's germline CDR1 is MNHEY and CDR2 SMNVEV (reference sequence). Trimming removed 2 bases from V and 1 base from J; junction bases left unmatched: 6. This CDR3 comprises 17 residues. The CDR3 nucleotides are TGTGCCAGCAGTTTACCCCGGACAGGGATGAACACCGGGGAGCTGTTTTTT. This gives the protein CASSLPRTGMNTGELFF.

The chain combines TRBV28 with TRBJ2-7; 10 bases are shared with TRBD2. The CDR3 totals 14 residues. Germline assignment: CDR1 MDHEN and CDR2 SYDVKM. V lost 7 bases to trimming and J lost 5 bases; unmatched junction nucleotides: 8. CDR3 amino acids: CASTLTSGLNEQYF. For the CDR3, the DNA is TGTGCCAGCACTTTGACTAGCGGGCTTAACGAGCAGTACTTC.

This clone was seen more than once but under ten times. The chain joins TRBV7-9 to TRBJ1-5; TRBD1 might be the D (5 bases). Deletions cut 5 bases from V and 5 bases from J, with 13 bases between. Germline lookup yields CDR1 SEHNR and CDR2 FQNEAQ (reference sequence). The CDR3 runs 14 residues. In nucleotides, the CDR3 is TGTGCCAGCAGCACCCAGGGTGGCGATCAGCCCCAGCATTTT. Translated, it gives CASSTQGGDQPQHF.

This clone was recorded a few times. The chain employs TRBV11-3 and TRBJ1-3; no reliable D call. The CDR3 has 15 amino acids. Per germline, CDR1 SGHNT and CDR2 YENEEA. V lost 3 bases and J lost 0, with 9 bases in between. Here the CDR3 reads CASSFQLLSGNTIYF. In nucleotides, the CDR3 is TGTGCCAGCAGCTTCCAACTTCTCTCTGGAAACACCATATATTTT.

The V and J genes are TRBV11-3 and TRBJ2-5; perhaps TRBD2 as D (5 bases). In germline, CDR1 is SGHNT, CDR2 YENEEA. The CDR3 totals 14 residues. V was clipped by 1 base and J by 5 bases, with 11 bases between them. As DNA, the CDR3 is TGTGCCAGCAGCTTAGGAGGGCGCGGGGAGACCCAGTACTTC. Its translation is CASSLGGRGETQYF.

The CDR3 is CASSLTRSRGNEQFF. The CDR3 DNA reads as TGTGCCAGCAGCTTAACGAGAAGTAGGGGTAATGAGCAGTTCTTC. The genes are TRBV7-3 and TRBJ2-1; possible D gene TRBD1, 5 bases. V was clipped by 0 bases and J by 7 bases, with 13 bases between them. Germline V gene data show CDR1 as SGHTA and CDR2 as FQGTGA. The CDR3 extends over 15 amino acids.

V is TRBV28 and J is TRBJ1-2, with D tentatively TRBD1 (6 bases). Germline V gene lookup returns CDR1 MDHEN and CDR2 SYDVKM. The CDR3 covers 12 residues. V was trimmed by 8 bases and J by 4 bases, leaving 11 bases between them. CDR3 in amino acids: CASEGDTYGYTF. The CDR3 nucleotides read TGTGCCAGCGAGGGGGACACCTATGGCTACACCTTC.

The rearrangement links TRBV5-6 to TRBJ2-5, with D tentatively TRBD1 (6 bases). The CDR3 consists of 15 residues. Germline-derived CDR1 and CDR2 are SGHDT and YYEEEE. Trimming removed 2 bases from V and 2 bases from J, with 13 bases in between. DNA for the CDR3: TGTGCCAGCAGCTTAAGACAGGTTTATCAAGAGACCCAGTACTTC. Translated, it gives CASSLRQVYQETQYF.

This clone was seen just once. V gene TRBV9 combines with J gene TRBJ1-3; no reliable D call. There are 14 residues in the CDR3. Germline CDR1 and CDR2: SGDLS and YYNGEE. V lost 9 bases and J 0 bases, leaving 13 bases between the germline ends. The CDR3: CATGRGDSGNTIYF. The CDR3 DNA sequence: TGTGCCACCGGTCGGGGAGACTCTGGAAACACCATATATTTT.

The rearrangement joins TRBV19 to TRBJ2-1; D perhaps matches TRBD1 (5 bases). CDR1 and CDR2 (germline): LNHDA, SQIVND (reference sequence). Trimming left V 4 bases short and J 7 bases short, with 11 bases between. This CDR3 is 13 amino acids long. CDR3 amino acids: CASSTGQSNEQFF. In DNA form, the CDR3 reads TGTGCCAGTAGTACCGGACAATCAAATGAGCAGTTCTTC. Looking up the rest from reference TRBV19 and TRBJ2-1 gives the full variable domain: DGGITQSPKYLFRKEGQNVTLSCEQNLNHDAMYWYRQDPGQGLRLIYYSQIVNDFQKGDIAEGYSVSREKKESFPLTVTSAQKNPTAFYLCASSTGQSNEQFFGPGTRLTVL.

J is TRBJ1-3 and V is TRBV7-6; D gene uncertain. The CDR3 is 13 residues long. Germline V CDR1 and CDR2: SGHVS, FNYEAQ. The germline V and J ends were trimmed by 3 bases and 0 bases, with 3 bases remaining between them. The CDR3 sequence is CASSFGSGNTIYF. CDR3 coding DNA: TGTGCCAGCAGCTTCGGCTCTGGAAACACCATATATTTT.

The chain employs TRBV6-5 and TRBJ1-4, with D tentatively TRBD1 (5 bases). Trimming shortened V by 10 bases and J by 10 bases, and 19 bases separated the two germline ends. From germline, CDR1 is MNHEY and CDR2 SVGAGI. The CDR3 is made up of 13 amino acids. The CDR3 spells CATSRQSDGKLFF. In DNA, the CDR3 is TGTGCCACCTCGCGACAGAGCGATGGAAAACTGTTTTTT.

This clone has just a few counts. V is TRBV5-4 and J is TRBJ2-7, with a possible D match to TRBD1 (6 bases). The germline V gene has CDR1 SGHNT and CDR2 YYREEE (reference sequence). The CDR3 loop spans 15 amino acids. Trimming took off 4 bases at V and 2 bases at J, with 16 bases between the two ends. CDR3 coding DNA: TGTGCCAGCAGCCTAGGACAGCAAAGGACCTACGAGCAGTACTTC. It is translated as CASSLGQQRTYEQYF.